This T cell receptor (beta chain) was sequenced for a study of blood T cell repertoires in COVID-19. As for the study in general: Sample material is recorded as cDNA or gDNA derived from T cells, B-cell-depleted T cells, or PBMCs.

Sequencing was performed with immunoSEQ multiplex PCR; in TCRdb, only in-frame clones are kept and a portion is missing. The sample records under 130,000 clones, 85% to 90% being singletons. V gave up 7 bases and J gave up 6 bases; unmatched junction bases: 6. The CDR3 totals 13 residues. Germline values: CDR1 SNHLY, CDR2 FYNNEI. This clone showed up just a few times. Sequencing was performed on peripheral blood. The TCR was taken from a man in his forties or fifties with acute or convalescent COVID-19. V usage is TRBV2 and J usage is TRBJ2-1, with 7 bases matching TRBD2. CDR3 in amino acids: CASTDWGGNEQFF. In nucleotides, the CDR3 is TGTGCCAGCACGGACTGGGGGGGCAATGAGCAGTTCTTC.